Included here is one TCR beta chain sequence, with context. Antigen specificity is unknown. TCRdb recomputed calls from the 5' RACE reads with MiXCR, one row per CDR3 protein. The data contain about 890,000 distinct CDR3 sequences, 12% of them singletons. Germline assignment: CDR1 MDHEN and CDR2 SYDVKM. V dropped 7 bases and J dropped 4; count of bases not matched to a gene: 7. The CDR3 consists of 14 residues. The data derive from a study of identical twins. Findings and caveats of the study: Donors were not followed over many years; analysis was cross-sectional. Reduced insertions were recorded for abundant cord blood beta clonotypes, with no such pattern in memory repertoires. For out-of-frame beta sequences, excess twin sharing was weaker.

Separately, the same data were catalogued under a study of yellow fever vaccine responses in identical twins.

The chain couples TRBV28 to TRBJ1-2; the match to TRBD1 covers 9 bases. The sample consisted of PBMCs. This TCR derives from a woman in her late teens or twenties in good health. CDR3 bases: TGTGCCAGCACCGACAGGGGGAAGATCTATGGCTACACCTTC. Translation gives CASTDRGKIYGYTF.